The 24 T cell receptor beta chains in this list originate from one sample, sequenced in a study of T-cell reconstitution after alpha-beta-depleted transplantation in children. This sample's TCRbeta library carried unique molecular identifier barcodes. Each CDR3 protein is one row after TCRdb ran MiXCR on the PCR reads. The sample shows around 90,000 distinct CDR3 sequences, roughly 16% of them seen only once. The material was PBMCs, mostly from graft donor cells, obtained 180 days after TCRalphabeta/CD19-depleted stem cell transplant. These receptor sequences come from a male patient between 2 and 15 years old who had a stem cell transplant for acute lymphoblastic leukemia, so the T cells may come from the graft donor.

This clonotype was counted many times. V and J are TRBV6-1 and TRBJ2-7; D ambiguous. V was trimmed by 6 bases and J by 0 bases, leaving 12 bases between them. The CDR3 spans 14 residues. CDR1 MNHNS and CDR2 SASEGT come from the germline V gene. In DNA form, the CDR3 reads TGTGCCAGCAGACGACAAACCGACTCCTACGAGCAGTACTTC. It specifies CASRRQTDSYEQYF.

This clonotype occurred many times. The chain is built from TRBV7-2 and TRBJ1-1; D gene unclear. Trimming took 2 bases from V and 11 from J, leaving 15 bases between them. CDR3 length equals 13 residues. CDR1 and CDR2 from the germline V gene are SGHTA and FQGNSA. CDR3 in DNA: TGTGCCAGCAGCTTATCGGTCTCCGTGGCCGCTTTCTTT. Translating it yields CASSLSVSVAAFF.

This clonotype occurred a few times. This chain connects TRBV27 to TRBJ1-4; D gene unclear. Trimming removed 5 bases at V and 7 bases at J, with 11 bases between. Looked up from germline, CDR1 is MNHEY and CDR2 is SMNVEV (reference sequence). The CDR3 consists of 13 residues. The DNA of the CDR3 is TGTGCCAGCAGTCCTCAGACTCCTGAAAAACTGTTTTTT. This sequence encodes CASSPQTPEKLFF.

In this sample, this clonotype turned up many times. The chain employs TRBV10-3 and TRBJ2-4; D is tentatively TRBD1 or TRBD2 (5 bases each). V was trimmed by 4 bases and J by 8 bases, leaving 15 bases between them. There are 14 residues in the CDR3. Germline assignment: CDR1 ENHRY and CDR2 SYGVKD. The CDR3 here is CAISVSKGSDIQYF. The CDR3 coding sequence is TGTGCCATCAGTGTGTCAAAGGGGAGCGACATTCAGTACTTC.

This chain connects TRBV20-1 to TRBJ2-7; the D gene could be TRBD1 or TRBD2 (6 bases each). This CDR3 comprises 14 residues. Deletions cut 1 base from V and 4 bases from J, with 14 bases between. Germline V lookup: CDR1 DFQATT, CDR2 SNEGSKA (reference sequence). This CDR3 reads CSARGTGAWYEQYF. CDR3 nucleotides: TGCAGTGCTAGAGGCACGGGGGCGTGGTACGAGCAGTACTTC.

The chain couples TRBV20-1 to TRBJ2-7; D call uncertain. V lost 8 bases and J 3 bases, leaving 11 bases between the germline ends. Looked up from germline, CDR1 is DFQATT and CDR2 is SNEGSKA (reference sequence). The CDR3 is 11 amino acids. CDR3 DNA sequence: TGCAGTCCAACGAGCTACTACGAGCAGTACTTC. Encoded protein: CSPTSYYEQYF.

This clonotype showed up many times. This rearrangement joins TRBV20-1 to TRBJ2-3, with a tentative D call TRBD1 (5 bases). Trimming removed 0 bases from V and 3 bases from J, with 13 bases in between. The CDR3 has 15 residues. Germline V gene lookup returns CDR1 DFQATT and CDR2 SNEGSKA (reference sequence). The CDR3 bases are TGCAGTGCTAGAGATCTTGGCCAGGGAACAGATACGCAGTATTTT. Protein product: CSARDLGQGTDTQYF.

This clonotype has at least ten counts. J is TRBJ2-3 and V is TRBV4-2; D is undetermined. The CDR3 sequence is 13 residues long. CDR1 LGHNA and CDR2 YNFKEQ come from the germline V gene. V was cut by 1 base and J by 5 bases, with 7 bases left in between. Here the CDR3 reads CASSQGWIDTQYF. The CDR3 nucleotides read TGTGCCAGCAGCCAAGGGTGGATAGATACGCAGTATTTT.

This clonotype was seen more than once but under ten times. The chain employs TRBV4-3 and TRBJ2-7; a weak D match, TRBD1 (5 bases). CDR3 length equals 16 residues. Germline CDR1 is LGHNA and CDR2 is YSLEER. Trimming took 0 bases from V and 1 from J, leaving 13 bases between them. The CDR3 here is CASSQDSDDRSYEQYF. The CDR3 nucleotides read TGCGCCAGCAGCCAAGATTCCGACGACAGATCCTACGAGCAGTACTTC.

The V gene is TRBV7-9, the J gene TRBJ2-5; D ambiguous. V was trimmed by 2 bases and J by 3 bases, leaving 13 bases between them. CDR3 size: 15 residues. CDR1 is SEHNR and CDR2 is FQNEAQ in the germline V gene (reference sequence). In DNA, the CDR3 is TGTGCCAGCAGCTTACCAGGACCTAAAAAAGAGACCCAGTACTTC. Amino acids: CASSLPGPKKETQYF.

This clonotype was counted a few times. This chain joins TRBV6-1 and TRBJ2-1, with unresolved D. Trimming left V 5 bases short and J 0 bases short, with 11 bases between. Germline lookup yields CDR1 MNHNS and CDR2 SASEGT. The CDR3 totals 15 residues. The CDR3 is CASSPQANSYNEQFF. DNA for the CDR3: TGTGCCAGCAGTCCCCAGGCCAACTCCTACAATGAGCAGTTCTTC.

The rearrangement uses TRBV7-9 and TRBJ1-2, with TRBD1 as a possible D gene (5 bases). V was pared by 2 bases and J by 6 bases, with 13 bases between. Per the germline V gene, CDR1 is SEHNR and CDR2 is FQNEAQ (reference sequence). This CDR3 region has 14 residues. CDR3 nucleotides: TGTGCCAGCAGCTTATCGGAGGGGAATCATGGCTACACCTTC. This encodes CASSLSEGNHGYTF.

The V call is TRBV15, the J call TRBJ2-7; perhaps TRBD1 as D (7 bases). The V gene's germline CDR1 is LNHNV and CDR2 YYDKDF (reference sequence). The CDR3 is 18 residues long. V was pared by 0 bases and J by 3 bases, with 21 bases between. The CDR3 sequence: CATSRDRSGGTVFYEQYF. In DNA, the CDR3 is TGTGCCACCAGCAGAGATCGATCGGGCGGGACAGTTTTCTACGAGCAGTACTTC.

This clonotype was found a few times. The CDR3 DNA reads TGTGCCAGCAGCTCGACAACCTACGAGCAGTACTTC. This codes for CASSSTTYEQYF. The genes are TRBV7-7 and TRBJ2-7; D ambiguous. Germline V gene data show CDR1 as SSHAT and CDR2 as FNYEAQ (reference sequence). The length of the CDR3 is 12 residues. V shed 4 bases and J shed 2 bases, with 6 bases lying between them.

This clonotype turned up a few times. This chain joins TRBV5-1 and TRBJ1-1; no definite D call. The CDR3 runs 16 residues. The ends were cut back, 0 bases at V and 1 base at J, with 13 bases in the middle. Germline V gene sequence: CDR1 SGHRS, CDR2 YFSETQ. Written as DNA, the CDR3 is TGCGCCAGCAGCTTGGCCGCAGACCCCGGGAACACTGAAGCTTTCTTT. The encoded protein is CASSLAADPGNTEAFF.

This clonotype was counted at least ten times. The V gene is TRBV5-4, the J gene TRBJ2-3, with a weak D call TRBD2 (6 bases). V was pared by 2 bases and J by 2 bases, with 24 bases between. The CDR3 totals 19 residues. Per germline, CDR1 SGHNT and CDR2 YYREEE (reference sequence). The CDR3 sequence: CASSLRPSGGARPTDTQYF. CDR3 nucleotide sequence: TGTGCCAGCAGCTTACGTCCTTCCGGAGGGGCGAGGCCCACAGATACGCAGTATTTT.

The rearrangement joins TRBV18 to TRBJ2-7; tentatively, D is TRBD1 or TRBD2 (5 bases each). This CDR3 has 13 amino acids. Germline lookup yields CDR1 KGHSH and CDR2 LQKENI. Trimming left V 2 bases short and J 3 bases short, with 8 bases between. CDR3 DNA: TGTGCCAGCTCACCAAGAGGGGACTACGAGCAGTACTTC. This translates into CASSPRGDYEQYF.

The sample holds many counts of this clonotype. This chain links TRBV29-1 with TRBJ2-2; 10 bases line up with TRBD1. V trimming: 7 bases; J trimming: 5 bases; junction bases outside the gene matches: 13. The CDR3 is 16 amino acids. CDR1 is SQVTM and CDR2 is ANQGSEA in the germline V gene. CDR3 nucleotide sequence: TGCAGCGCCCAGCTCCCGGGACAGGGGCATACCGGGGAGCTGTTTTTT. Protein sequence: CSAQLPGQGHTGELFF.

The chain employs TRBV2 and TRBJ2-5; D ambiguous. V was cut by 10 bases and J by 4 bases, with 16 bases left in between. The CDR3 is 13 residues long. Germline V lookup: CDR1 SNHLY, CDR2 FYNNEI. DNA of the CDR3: TGTGCCATCGTTGACCTCGTAGGAGAGACCCAGTACTTC. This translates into CAIVDLVGETQYF.

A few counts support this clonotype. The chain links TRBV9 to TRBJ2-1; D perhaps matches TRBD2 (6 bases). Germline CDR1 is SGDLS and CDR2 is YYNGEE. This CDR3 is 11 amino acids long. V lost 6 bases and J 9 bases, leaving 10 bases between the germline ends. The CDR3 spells CASKQGGEQFF. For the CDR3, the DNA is TGTGCCAGCAAGCAGGGAGGTGAGCAGTTCTTC.

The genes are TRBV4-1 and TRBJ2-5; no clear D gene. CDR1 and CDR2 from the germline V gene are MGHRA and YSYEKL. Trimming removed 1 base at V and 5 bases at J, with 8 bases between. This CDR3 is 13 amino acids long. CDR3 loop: CASSQALGETQYF. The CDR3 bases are TGCGCCAGCAGCCAAGCTCTGGGGGAGACCCAGTACTTC.

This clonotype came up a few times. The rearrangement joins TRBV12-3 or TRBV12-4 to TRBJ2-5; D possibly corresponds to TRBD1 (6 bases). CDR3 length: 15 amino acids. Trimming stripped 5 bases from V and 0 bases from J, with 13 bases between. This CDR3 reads CASSAEDSYQETQYF. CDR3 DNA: TGTGCCAGCAGTGCAGAGGACAGTTACCAAGAGACCCAGTACTTC.

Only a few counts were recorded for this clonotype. Here the CDR3 DNA reads TGTGCCAGCAGCTTAACCCCCCTGGCGGGGGTACATCGAGGCACAGATACGCAGTATTTT. It translates to CASSLTPLAGVHRGTDTQYF. This chain links TRBV7-7 with TRBJ2-3, with 7 bases that match TRBD2. Germline-derived CDR1 and CDR2 are SSHAT and FNYEAQ (reference sequence). J was trimmed by 1 base and V by 2 bases; bases with no gene match: 18. The length of the CDR3 is 20 residues. Full variable domain (remainder filled in from reference TRBV7-7 and TRBJ2-3): GAGVSQSPRYKVTKRGQDVTLRCDPISSHATLYWYQQALGQGPEFLTYFNYEAQPDKSGLPSDRFSAERPEGSISTLTIQRTEQRDSAMYRCASSLTPLAGVHRGTDTQYFGPGTRLTVL.

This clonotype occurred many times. The DNA for the CDR3 is TGTGCCAGCAGCTCTCTAGCGGGGGGGTTGAAGACCCAGTACTTC. Translated: CASSSLAGGLKTQYF. The chain couples TRBV7-2 to TRBJ2-5, with 12 bases lining up with TRBD2. This CDR3 is 15 amino acids long. Trimming took 4 bases from V and 6 from J; bases not matched to a gene: 6. Germline V gives CDR1 SGHTA, CDR2 FQGNSA.